This TCR beta chain was identified in a study of vaccination effects on CD4 cells after COVID-19. TCRdb keeps only in-frame clones here, not all; method: immunoSEQ multiplex PCR. The sample lists some 69,000 clones, about four fifths occurring once. Whole-study findings and limits: Common cold coronavirus cross-reactivity was shown by only 1 of 255 vaccine-induced clones in healthy vaccinees. Late in the post-vaccination period, infection-induced and vaccine-induced clones underwent marked clonal contraction.

Note on this clone: What it binds is unknown.

With the ViraFEST assay, the study expanded antigen-specific CD4+ T cells using viral peptide pools, then sequenced them. CD4+ T cell isolation took place after approximately 11 days of culture. Vaccinees lacked prior SARS-CoV-2 infection and tested negative for nucleocapsid antibodies. V was pared by 7 bases and J by 4 bases, with 3 bases of the junction left unmatched. The CDR3 runs to 13 residues. Germline assignment: CDR1 LGHNT and CDR2 FRNRAP. The chain carries TRBV12-5 and TRBJ2-1; 8 bases map to TRBD2. The sample here was CD4+ T cells from PBMCs cultured with HCoV-NL63 spike peptides, taken before COVID-19 vaccination. This TCR was recovered from a human donor who received a COVID-19 vaccine. The CDR3: CASALAGYNEQFF. The CDR3 bases are TGTGCTAGTGCCTTAGCGGGATACAATGAGCAGTTCTTC.